This TCR beta chain was found in a study of hypomethylating agent response in myelodysplastic syndrome (dated by TCRdb to the early 2020s). Describing the broader study: The hypomethylating agent given was azacitidine in about 70% of the 11 patients and decitabine in 3 of 11 patients. Patients had a mean age of about 76 +/- 6.4 years, and a diploid cytogenetic profile was the most common. Complete response or hematologic improvement counted as response, and patients meeting neither criterion were classed as non-responders. TET2 was the most frequent mutation, present in about 45% of the 11 patients. Four or five patients did not respond, whereas six or seven responded with either complete response or hematologic improvement. The cohort included several male and 2 female myelodysplastic syndrome patients. Overall study outcomes, separate from this receptor: Only around 10 patients were analyzed, so the cohort was small. The healthy control donors were not matched in age to the MDS patients, and this mismatch could have affected the comparison between MDS and healthy donors. Possible recognition of novel MDS antigens by the shared GLIPH2 clusters was not confirmed, and experimental validation of that possible recognition is needed. No significant change in richness, rarefaction diversity or clonality was detected after hypomethylating agent treatment, either across all patients or within response groups. Novel clonotypes emerged more often in responders, while non-responders showed more contracted clonotypes after treatment.

The CDR3 measures 15 amino acids from cysteine to phenylalanine. The read is trimmed to its CDR3 DNA, 45 bases read in frame from base 1. V is pruned by 3 bases and J by 3 bases, leaving 4 bases of the junction without a gene match. The CDR1 and CDR2 encoded by the germline V gene are SGHRS and YFSETQ. Concerning this clone: Its antigen target is currently unknown. No quality values exist for individual bases; no much larger clone is one base distant.

The method behind the library was the immunoSEQ multiplex PCR assay. Each sample was run at survey resolution as two replicates of around 200 ng apiece, for a total of 400 ng of DNA. Rearranged TCRB sequences in genomic DNA were detected with the hsTCRB kit, which uses multiplex PCR primers directed at V and J genes. The CDR3 region was amplified in a first PCR of around 34 cycles using the QIAGEN Multiplex PCR Kit. A roughly 8-cycle second PCR added sample barcodes and Illumina adapters to each replicate. A QuantStudio 6 together with the KAPA library quantification kit was used to quantify the pooled libraries. Roughly 14 pM of pooled libraries was sequenced on an Illumina MiSeq using 156-cycle single-end reads plus a 15-cycle index read. Under the source paper's analysis protocol: Of more than 150,000 unique clonotypes, 1.5% to 2% were flagged by VDJdb annotation as previously reported viral-epitope-specific clonotypes. Raw reads were processed by the immunoSEQ Data Assistant and immunoSEQ Analyzer into normalized, annotated TCRB repertoires. Clonotypes were analyzed with BioAnalyzer and version 0.6.5 of the immunarch R package. Richness was estimated after downsampling every repertoire to the clone count of the smallest repertoire. Clonotypes were sorted into expanded, contracted or novel categories with Fisher's exact tests, where novel meant the clonotype had zero frequency before treatment. Significantly changed CDR3 beta sequences were clustered with GLIPH2 at simulation_depth=1000 and kmer_min_depth=3, and CDR3s shorter than five residues were left out. TCRdb obtained this table from immuneACCESS and retained in-frame rearrangements with V and J assigned. These tables miss some clones; where compared with another copy, unresolved V genes account for less than half of the shortfall, and the remainder is unexplained. The DNA gave D and trimming, while V, J and clone size come from that table. For this sample there are 3,300 or so clones; 82% appear just once. The ten largest make up around 5.3% of the sample.

T-cell subsets were not sorted, and bulk bone marrow was analyzed instead. Immunosequencing of the TCR beta CDR3 regions was performed on bone marrow from some ten myelodysplastic syndrome patients before and after hypomethylating agent therapy. For longitudinal repertoire tracking, a baseline bone marrow plus two to three bone marrows at different post-treatment timepoints were contributed by each patient. Whole bone marrow served as the source for genomic DNA extraction, with DNA quality checked using TapeStation, NanoDrop OneC and PicoGreen assays. The TCR sequence derives from a human donor with myelodysplastic syndrome. The V and J segments used are TRBV5-1 and TRBJ1-5; TRBD1 fits 9 bases in the junction. Material: bone marrow, obtained before or after starting hypomethylating agent treatment for myelodysplastic syndrome (not recorded which). For the CDR3, the sequence is CASSSGTGNNQPQHF. The DNA reads TGCGCCAGCAGCTCTGGGACAGGGAACAATCAGCCCCAGCATTTT.